The source of this T cell receptor beta chain is a study of blood T cell repertoires in COVID-19. In this sample, this clone turned up once. The CDR3 consists of 13 residues. J gave up 0 bases and V 9 bases, and 3 bases lay outside the gene matches. TCRdb's copy holds only in-frame clones and misses some; the assay was immunoSEQ multiplex PCR. The repertoire holds some 93,000 clones, with around four fifths as singletons. The source is a man aged 65 to 79 with acute or convalescent COVID-19. V gene TRBV12-3 or TRBV12-4 combines with J gene TRBJ2-3, with 7 bases lining up with TRBD1. Sequences were obtained from peripheral blood. The chain's CDR3 is CASQGQSTDTQYF. The CDR3 nucleotides read TGTGCCAGTCAGGGACAGAGCACAGATACGCAGTATTTT.